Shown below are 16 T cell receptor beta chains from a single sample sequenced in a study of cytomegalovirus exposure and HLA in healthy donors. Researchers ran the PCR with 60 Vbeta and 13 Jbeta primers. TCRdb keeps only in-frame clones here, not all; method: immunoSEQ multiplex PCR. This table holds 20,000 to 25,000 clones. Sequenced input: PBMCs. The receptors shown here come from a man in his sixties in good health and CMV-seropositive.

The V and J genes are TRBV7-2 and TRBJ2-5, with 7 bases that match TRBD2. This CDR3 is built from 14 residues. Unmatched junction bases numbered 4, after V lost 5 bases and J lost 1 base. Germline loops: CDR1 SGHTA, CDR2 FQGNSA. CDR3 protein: CASSETGGQETQYF. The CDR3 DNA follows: TGTGCCAGCAGCGAGACGGGAGGCCAAGAGACCCAGTACTTC.

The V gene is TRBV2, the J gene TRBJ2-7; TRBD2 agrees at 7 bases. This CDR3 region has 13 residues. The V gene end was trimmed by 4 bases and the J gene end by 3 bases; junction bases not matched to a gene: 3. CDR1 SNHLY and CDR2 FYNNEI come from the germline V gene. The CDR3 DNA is TGTGCCAGCAGTGTTCGGGAGGTCTACGAGCAGTACTTC. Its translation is CASSVREVYEQYF.

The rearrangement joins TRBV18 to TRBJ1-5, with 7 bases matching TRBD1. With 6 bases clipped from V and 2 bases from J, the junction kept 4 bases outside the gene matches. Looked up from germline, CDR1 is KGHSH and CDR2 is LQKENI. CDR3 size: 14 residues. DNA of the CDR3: TGTGCCAGCTCGCCCACAGGGGGCAATCAGCCCCAGCATTTT. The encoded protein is CASSPTGGNQPQHF.

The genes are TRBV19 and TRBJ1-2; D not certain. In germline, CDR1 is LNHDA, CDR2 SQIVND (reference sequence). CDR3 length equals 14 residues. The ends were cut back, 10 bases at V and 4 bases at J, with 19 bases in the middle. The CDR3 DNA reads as TGTGCCACCTACTTCTCAGCAGGCTTCTATGGCTACACCTTC. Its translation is CATYFSAGFYGYTF.

DNA of the CDR3: TGTGCCAGCAGCCTGGGACATATGAACACCGGGGAGCTGTTTTTT. Its translation is CASSLGHMNTGELFF. V usage is TRBV4-2 and J usage is TRBJ2-2; D is possibly TRBD1 (6 bases). The V gene's germline CDR1 is LGHNA and CDR2 YNFKEQ. The CDR3 has 15 amino acids. V lost 4 bases and J lost 1, with 10 bases in between.

Written as DNA, the CDR3 is TGTGCCAGCAGCATTACAGGGTTCCCCAGGGCTTTCTTT. It codes for CASSITGFPRAFF. The genes are TRBV6-1 and TRBJ1-1, with D possibly matching TRBD1 (6 bases). Trimming removed 6 bases at V and 11 bases at J, with 19 bases between. The CDR3 extends over 13 amino acids. Germline CDR1 and CDR2: MNHNS and SASEGT.

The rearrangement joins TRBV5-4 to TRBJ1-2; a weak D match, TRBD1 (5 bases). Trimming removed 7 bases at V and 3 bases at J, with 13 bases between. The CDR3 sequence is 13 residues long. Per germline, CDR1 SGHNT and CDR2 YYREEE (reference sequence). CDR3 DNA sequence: TGTGCCAGCTCGCAGGGAGGGGACTATGGCTACACCTTC. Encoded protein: CASSQGGDYGYTF. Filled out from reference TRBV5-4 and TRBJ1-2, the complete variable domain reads ETGVTQSPTHLIKTRGQQVTLRCSSQSGHNTVSWYQQALGQGPQFIFQYYREEENGRGNFPPRFSGLQFPNYSSELNVNALELDDSALYLCASSQGGDYGYTFGSGTRLTVV.

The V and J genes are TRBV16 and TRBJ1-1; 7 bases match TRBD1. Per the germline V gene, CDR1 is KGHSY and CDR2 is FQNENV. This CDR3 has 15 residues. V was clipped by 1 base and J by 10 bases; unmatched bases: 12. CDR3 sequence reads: CASSQFSQTQGGAFF. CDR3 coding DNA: TGTGCCAGCAGCCAATTCTCCCAAACCCAGGGGGGAGCTTTCTTT. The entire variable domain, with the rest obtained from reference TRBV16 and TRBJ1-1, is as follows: GEEVAQTPKHLVRGEGQKAKLYCAPIKGHSYVFWYQQVLKNEFKFLISFQNENVFDETGMPKERFSAKCLPNSPCSLEIQATKLEDSAVYFCASSQFSQTQGGAFFGQGTRLTVV.

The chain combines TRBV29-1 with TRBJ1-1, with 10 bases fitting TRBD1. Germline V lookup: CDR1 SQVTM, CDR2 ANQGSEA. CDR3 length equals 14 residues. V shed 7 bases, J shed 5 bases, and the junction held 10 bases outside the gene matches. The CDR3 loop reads CSADGTGVGTEAFF. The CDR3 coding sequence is TGCAGCGCCGATGGGACAGGGGTAGGGACTGAAGCTTTCTTT.

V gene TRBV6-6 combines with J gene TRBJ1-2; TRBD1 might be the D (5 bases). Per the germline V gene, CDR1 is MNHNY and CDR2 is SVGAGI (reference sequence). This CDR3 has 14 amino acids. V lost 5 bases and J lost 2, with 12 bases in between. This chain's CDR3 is CASSEQGENYGYTF. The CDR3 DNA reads TGTGCCAGCAGTGAGCAGGGTGAAAACTATGGCTACACCTTC.

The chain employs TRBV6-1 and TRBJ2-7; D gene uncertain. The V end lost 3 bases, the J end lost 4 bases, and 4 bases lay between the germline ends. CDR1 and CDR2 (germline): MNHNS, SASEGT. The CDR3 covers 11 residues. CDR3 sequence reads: CASSDSYEQYF. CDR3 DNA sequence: TGTGCCAGCAGTGATAGTTACGAGCAGTACTTC.

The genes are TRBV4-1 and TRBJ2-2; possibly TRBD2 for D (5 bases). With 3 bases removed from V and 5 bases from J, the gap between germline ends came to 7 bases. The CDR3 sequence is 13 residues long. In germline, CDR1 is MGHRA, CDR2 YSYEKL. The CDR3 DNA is TGCGCCAGCAGCCAGGGCGGGACCGGGGAGCTGTTTTTT. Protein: CASSQGGTGELFF.

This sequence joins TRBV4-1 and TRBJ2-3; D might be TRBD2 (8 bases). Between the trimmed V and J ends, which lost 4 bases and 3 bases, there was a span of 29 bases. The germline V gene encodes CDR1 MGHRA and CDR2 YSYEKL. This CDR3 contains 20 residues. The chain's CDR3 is CASSPRRGPAGESRTDTQYF. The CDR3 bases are TGCGCCAGCAGCCCCCGGAGGGGGCCAGCGGGAGAGAGTCGGACAGATACGCAGTATTTT.

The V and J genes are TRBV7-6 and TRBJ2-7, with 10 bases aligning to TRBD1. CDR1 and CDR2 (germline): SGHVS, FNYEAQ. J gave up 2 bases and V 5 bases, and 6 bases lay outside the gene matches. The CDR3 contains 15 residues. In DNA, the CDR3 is TGTGCCAGCAGCCCTCGTGGGACAGGGGCCTACGAGCAGTACTTC. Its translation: CASSPRGTGAYEQYF.

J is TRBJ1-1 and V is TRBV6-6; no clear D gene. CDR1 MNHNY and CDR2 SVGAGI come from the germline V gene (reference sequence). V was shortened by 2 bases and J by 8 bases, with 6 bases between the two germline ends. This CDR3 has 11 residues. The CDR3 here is CASSYNQEAFF. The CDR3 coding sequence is TGTGCCAGCAGTTACAACCAGGAAGCTTTCTTT.

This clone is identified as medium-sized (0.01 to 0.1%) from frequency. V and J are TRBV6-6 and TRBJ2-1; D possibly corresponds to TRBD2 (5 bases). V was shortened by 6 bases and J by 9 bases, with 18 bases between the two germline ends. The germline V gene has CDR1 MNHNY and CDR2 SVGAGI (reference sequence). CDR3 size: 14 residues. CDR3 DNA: TGTGCCAGCAGCCCGACCGCCCTAGCTAGTGAGCAGTTCTTC. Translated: CASSPTALASEQFF.